The source of this TCR beta chain is a study of T cell repertoires in cytomegalovirus infection. This clonotype was picked up a small number of times. Its antigen is undetermined. Each CDR3 protein gets one entry after TCRdb re-called the reads with MiXCR. The data contain about 920,000 distinct CDR3 sequences, 30% to 40% of them singletons. CDR1 and CDR2 (germline): MNHEY, SMNVEV (reference sequence). Trimming left V 7 bases short and J 2 bases short, with 30 bases between. The CDR3 spans 19 residues. The TCR comes from a human donor in good health (CMV status not recorded). Some clones in this sample may be carry-over from other donors' samples. Here the sequenced sample was cultured CD8+ T cells from PBMCs, taken from culture after CMV antigen stimulation. The genes are TRBV27 and TRBJ2-7, with a tentative D call TRBD2 (7 bases). The CDR3 DNA is TGTGCCAGCAAGGGTGCTGGAAGGCCCCTGGGGGGGCGTACCTACGAGCAGTACTTC. The encoded protein is CASKGAGRPLGGRTYEQYF.